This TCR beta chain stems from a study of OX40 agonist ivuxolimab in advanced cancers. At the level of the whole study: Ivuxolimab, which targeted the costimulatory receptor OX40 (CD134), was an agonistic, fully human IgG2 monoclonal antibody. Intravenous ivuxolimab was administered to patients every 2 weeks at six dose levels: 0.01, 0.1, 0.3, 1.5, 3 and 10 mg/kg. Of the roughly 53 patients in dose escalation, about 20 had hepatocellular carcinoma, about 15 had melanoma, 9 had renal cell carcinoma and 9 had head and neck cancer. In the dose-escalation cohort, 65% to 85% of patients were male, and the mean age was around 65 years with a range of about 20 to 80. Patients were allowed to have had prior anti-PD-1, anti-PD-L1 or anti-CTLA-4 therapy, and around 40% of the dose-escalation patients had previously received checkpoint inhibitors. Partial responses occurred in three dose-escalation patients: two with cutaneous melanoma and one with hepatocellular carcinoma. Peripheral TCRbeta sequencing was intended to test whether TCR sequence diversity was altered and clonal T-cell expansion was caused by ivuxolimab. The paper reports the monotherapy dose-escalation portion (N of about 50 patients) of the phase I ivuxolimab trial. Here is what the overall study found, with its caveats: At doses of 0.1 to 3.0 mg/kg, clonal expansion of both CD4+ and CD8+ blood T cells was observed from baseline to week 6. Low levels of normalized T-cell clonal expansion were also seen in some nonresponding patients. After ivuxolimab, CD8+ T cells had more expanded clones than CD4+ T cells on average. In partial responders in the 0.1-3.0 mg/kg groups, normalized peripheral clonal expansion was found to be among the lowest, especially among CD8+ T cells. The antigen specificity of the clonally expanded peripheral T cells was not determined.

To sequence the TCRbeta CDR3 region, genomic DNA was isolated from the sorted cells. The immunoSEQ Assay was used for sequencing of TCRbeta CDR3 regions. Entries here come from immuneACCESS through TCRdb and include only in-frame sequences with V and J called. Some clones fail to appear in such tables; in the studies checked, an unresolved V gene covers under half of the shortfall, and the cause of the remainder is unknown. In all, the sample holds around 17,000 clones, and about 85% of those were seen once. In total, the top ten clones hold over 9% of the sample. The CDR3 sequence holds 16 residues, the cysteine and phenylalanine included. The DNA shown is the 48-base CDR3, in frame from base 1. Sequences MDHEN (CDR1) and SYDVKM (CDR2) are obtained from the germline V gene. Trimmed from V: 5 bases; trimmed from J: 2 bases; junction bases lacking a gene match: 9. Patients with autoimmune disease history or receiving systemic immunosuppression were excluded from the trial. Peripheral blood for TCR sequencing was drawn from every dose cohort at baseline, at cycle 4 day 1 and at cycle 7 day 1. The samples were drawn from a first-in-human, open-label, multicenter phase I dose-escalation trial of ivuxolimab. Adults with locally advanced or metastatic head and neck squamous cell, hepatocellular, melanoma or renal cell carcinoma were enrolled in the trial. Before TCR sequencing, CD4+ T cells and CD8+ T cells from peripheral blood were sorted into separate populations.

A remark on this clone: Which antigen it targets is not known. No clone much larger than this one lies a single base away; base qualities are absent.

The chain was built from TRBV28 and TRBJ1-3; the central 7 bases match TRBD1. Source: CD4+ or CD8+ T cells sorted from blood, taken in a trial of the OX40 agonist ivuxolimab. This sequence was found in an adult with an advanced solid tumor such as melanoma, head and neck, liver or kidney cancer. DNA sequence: TGTGCCAGCAGTCCGGGAGCAGGGGGGACTGGAAACACCATATATTTT. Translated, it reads CASSPGAGGTGNTIYF.